This T cell receptor (beta chain) was obtained from a study of human T cells and chemical hapten exposure. The time point denotes: pre-sensitization, week 0. Treatment denoted: therapeutic diphenylcyclopropenone sensitization with weekly scalp DPC. This clonotype occurred a few times. The CDR3 spans 19 residues. The germline V gene has CDR1 SNHLY and CDR2 FYNNEI. V shed 2 bases and J 6 bases; nucleotides not matched to a gene: 20. TCRdb reprocessed the RACE reads with MiXCR, giving one entry per CDR3 protein. The sample holds 300,000 to 450,000 distinct CDR3 sequences, 5% to 6.5% seen once. This rearrangement joins TRBV2 to TRBJ2-3; 7 bases map to TRBD1. The receptor was isolated from a woman under 30 with alopecia areata. Some clones in this sample may be carry-over from other donors' samples. The specimen was whole blood, collected in connection with sensitization to the hapten diphenylcyclopropenone (DPC). DNA of the CDR3: TGTGCCAGCAGTGAAAAAGGTGTGTTTATGGGACAGCCGCAGGATACGCAGTATTTT. Protein sequence: CASSEKGVFMGQPQDTQYF.